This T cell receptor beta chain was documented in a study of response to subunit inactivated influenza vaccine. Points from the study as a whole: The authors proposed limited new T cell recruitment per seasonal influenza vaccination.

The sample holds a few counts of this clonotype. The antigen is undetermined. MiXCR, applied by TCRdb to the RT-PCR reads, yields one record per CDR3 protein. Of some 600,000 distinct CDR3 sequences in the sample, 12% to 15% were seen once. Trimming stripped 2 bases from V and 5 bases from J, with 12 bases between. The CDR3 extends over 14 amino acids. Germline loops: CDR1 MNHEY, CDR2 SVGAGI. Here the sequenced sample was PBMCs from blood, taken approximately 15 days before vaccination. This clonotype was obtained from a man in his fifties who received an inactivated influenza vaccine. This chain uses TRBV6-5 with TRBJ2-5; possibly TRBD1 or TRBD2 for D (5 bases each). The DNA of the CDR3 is TGTGCCAGCAGTTACGATGGGGGTGGGGAGACCCAGTACTTC. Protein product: CASSYDGGGETQYF.